This T cell receptor beta chain was documented in a study of post-analysis software for immune sequencing data. Study-wide context: The patients showed relapsing-remitting, secondary progressive and progressive-relapsing multiple sclerosis courses. Study-level points and caveats: Significantly lower normalized Chao1 diversity was seen in multiple sclerosis patients than in controls. Elevated frequency relative to controls characterized 4 or 5 TRBV segments in patients, TRBV5-6, TRBV5-1 and TRBV20-1 among them.

Worth noting for this clonotype: Its antigen is not identified.

V trimming: 6 bases; J trimming: 0 bases; junction bases outside the gene matches: 14. Per germline, CDR1 MGHRA and CDR2 YSYEKL. This CDR3 comprises 20 residues. Unique-molecular-identifier-tagged TCR beta cDNA libraries were used. Out of roughly 0.85 to 10 million T cells, about 460,000 cDNA molecules were generated. MiXCR, run by TCRdb on the PCR reads, gives a single entry per CDR3 protein. The sample has more than 450,000 distinct CDR3 sequences, 40% to 50% seen once. V and J are TRBV4-1 and TRBJ2-2, with 12 bases that match TRBD2. The source is a girl aged 10-17 years with multiple sclerosis. Sequencing was done on a sample of blood. The CDR3 DNA reads as TGCGCCAGCAGTCGGACAGCCGAACTAGCGGGGGGACCGAACACCGGGGAGCTGTTTTTT. Translating gives CASSRTAELAGGPNTGELFF.